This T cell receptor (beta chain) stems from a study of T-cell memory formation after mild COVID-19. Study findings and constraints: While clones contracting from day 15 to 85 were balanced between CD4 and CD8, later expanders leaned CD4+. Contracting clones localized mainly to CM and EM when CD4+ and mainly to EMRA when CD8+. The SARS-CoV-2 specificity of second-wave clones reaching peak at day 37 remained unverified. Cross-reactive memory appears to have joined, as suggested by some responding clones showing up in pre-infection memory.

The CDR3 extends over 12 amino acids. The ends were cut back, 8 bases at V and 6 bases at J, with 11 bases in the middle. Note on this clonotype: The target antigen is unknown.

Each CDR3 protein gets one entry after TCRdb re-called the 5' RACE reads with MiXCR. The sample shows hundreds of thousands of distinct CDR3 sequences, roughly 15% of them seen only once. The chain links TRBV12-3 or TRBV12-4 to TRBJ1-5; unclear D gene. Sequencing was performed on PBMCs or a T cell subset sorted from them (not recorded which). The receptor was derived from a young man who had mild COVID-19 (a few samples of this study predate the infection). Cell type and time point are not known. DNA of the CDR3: TGTGCCAGCGCTGGTGGTAGTCAGCCCCAGCATTTT. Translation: CASAGGSQPQHF.